This T cell receptor beta chain was documented in a study of blood T cell repertoires in COVID-19. Study information: PBMCs, B-cell-depleted T cells, or T cells provided the cDNA or gDNA that made up the material.

The data were produced by immunoSEQ multiplex PCR, yet TCRdb's version contains in-frame clones alone and is incomplete. Of under 450,000 clones listed, 83% were seen once; the top ten hold over 4.5%. The study recruited people aged roughly 18 to 100 years across roughly 23 US areas. Assignments of participants to cohorts depended upon their own reported clinical history. This CDR3 contains 14 residues. Germline loops: CDR1 MNHEY, CDR2 SVGAGI. V was clipped by 6 bases and J by 4 bases; unmatched bases: 2. The rearrangement uses TRBV6-5 and TRBJ2-5; 13 nucleotides align to TRBD2. The sample was PBMCs or T cells enriched from blood (not recorded which). The TCR was taken from a woman in her forties or fifties who had recovered from COVID-19. CDR3 nucleotide sequence: TGTGCCAGCAGAGGACTAGCGGGAGTAGAGACCCAGTACTTC. Protein product: CASRGLAGVETQYF.